Listed below are T cell receptor beta chains from one sample, sequenced in a study of cytomegalovirus exposure and HLA in healthy donors. TCRdb's table, derived via immunoSEQ multiplex PCR, lists solely in-frame clones and lacks some. The data show more than 85,000 clones, 78% seen once. Material: PBMCs. All receptors come from a male donor in good health and CMV-seronegative. Both conserved end residues are part of each CDR3. The D gene is left open where the match is weak. Expanded clones get a size class; other rows say once, few or many, or leave the size out.

J: TRBJ1-5; V: TRBV19; size: -; D: -; CDR3: CASSKGHREGFRSNQPQHF; DNA: TGTGCCAGTAGTAAGGGTCACAGGGAGGGATTTCGTAGCAATCAGCCCCAGCATTTT
J: TRBJ2-3; V: TRBV7-9; size: -; D: TRBD1; CDR3: CASSPDRDSDTQYF; DNA: TGTGCCAGCAGCCCCGACAGGGATTCAGATACGCAGTATTTT
J: TRBJ2-5; V: TRBV27; size: -; D: -; CDR3: CASSLQGLQETQYF; DNA: TGTGCCAGCAGTTTACAGGGTCTACAAGAGACCCAGTACTTC
J: TRBJ2-1; V: TRBV15; size: -; D: -; CDR3: CATSRDAVGNEQFF; DNA: TGTGCCACCAGCAGAGATGCGGTGGGCAATGAGCAGTTCTTC
J: TRBJ1-2; V: TRBV7-2; size: once; D: -; CDR3: CASSLTGSLNYYGYTF; DNA: TGTGCCAGCAGCTTGACGGGGTCTTTGAACTATTATGGCTACACCTTC
J: TRBJ1-2; V: TRBV6-5; size: -; D: -; CDR3: CASSFGRAYGYTF; DNA: TGTGCCAGCAGTTTCGGCAGGGCCTATGGCTACACCTTC
J: TRBJ1-5; V: TRBV5-3; size: -; D: -; CDR3: CARRGGEQPQHF; DNA: TGTGCCAGAAGGGGGGGTGAGCAGCCCCAGCATTTT
J: TRBJ1-1; V: TRBV7-3; size: -; D: -; CDR3: CASSSQQGRNTEAFF; DNA: TGTGCCAGCAGCTCACAACAGGGACGGAACACTGAAGCTTTCTTT
J: TRBJ1-1; V: TRBV5-4; size: -; D: TRBD1; CDR3: CASRLAGGGHTEAFF; DNA: TGTGCCAGCAGATTGGCAGGGGGCGGGCATACTGAAGCTTTCTTT
J: TRBJ1-4; V: TRBV2; size: -; D: -; CDR3: CASSNQGMRGEKLFF; DNA: TGTGCCAGCAGTAACCAGGGGATGCGGGGGGAAAAACTGTTTTTT
J: TRBJ2-5; V: TRBV10-3; size: -; D: TRBD2; CDR3: CAISRTSQETQYF; DNA: TGTGCCATCAGTAGGACTAGCCAAGAGACCCAGTACTTC
J: TRBJ2-7; V: TRBV30; size: -; D: -; CDR3: CAWSVSWGPYYEQYF; DNA: TGTGCCTGGAGTGTATCTTGGGGGCCCTACTACGAGCAGTACTTC
J: TRBJ1-2; V: TRBV25-1; size: -; D: -; CDR3: CASSQGQGHRGYTF; DNA: TGTGCCAGCAGCCAAGGGCAGGGCCACCGTGGCTACACCTTC
J: TRBJ2-5; V: TRBV18; size: -; D: -; CDR3: CASSSRQETQYF; DNA: TGTGCCAGCTCATCTCGGCAAGAGACCCAGTACTTC
J: TRBJ1-5; V: TRBV27; size: once; D: -; CDR3: CASSFQGGNQPRHF; DNA: TGTGCCAGCAGTTTTCAAGGGGGTAATCAGCCCCGGCATTTT
J: TRBJ2-5; V: TRBV27; size: -; D: TRBD1; CDR3: CASRPETGSVVETQYF; DNA: TGTGCCAGCAGACCGGAGACAGGGTCGGTCGTTGAGACCCAGTACTTC
J: TRBJ1-2; V: TRBV2; size: -; D: -; CDR3: CASSQGLNYGYTF; DNA: TGTGCCAGCAGCCAGGGCCTTAACTATGGCTACACCTTC
J: TRBJ1-1; V: TRBV20-1; size: few; D: -; CDR3: CSAVGGLGAFF; DNA: TGCAGTGCTGTCGGGGGATTGGGTGCTTTCTTT
J: TRBJ2-7; V: TRBV5-1; size: -; D: TRBD1; CDR3: CASSPTGGEYEQYF; DNA: TGCGCCAGCAGCCCGACAGGGGGCGAATACGAGCAGTACTTC
J: TRBJ2-2; V: TRBV5-6; size: few; D: -; CDR3: CASSPVGGTGELFF; DNA: TGTGCCAGCAGCCCGGTGGGGGGCACCGGGGAGCTGTTTTTT
J: TRBJ2-1; V: TRBV7-6; size: -; D: TRBD2; CDR3: CASSTGLAGPLDEQFF; DNA: TGTGCCAGCAGCACCGGACTAGCGGGACCTTTAGATGAGCAGTTCTTC
J: TRBJ1-2; V: TRBV7-3; size: -; D: -; CDR3: CASSLSPQVGYTF; DNA: TGTGCCAGCAGCTTAAGCCCACAGGTCGGCTACACCTTC
J: TRBJ1-4; V: TRBV29-1; size: -; D: TRBD1; CDR3: CSGRTGGFEKLFF; DNA: TGCAGCGGGCGGACAGGGGGATTCGAAAAACTGTTTTTT
J: TRBJ2-2; V: TRBV4-3; size: -; D: TRBD2; CDR3: CASSRMILAGANTGELFF; DNA: TGCGCCAGCAGCCGAATGATTCTAGCGGGAGCGAACACCGGGGAGCTGTTTTTT
J: TRBJ1-2; V: TRBV19; size: -; D: -; CDR3: CASTRAGSNYGYTF; DNA: TGTGCCAGTACTAGGGCAGGGTCGAACTATGGCTACACCTTC
J: TRBJ2-7; V: TRBV27; size: once; D: -; CDR3: CASSRTDSYEQYF; DNA: TGTGCCAGCAGTCGGACAGACTCCTACGAGCAGTACTTC
J: TRBJ2-7; V: TRBV7-2; size: -; D: -; CDR3: CASSLGSTENYEQYF; DNA: TGTGCCAGCAGCTTAGGGTCCACCGAGAACTACGAGCAGTACTTC
J: TRBJ2-1; V: TRBV11-3; size: -; D: TRBD2; CDR3: CASKEASGSNEQFF; DNA: TGTGCCAGCAAAGAGGCTAGCGGGAGCAATGAGCAGTTCTTC
J: TRBJ2-7; V: TRBV11-2; size: -; D: -; CDR3: CASSLGSGRGGEQYF; DNA: TGTGCCAGCAGCTTAGGATCGGGGCGAGGGGGCGAGCAGTACTTC
J: TRBJ2-7; V: TRBV5-6; size: -; D: -; CDR3: CASSLGARGHEQYF; DNA: TGTGCCAGCAGCTTGGGGGCTAGGGGCCACGAGCAGTACTTC
J: TRBJ2-2; V: TRBV5-1; size: -; D: -; CDR3: CASSLEQGFGELFF; DNA: TGCGCCAGCAGCTTGGAACAGGGATTCGGGGAGCTGTTTTTT
J: TRBJ1-3; V: TRBV9; size: -; D: -; CDR3: CASSPRGEPGNTIYF; DNA: TGTGCCAGCAGCCCCCGTGGGGAGCCGGGAAACACCATATATTTT
J: TRBJ2-5; V: TRBV2; size: -; D: -; CDR3: CASSDLRSGTQYF; DNA: TGTGCCAGCAGTGATCTCCGGTCTGGGACCCAGTACTTC
J: TRBJ2-1; V: TRBV5-8; size: -; D: TRBD2; CDR3: CASSFGGLAYNEQFF; DNA: TGTGCCAGCAGCTTCGGGGGACTAGCCTACAATGAGCAGTTCTTC
J: TRBJ2-7; V: TRBV27; size: -; D: -; CDR3: CASSRAGGSYEQYF; DNA: TGTGCCAGCAGCCGGGCTGGGGGCTCCTACGAGCAGTACTTC